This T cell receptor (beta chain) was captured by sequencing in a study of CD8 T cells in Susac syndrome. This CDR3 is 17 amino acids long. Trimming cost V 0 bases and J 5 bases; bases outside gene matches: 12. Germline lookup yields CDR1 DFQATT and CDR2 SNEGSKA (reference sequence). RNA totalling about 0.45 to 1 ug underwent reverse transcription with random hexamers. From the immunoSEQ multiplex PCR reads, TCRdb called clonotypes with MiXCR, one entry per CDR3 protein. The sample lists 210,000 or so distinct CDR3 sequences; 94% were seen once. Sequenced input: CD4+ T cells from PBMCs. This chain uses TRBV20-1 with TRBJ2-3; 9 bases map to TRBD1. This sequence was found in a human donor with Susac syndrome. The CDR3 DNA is TGCAGTGCTAGAGATCCTGTCTTTACAGGGGGCATAGATACGCAGTATTTT. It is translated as CSARDPVFTGGIDTQYF.